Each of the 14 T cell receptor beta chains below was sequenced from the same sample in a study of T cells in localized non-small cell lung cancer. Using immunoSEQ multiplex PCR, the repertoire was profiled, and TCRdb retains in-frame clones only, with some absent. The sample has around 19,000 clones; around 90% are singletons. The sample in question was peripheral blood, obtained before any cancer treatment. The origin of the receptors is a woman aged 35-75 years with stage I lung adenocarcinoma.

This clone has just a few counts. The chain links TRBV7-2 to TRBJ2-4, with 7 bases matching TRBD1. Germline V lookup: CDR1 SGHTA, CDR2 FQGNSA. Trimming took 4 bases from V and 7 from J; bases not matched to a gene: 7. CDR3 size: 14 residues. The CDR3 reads CASSSQGMGNIQYF. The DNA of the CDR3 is TGTGCCAGCAGCTCACAGGGGATGGGGAACATTCAGTACTTC.

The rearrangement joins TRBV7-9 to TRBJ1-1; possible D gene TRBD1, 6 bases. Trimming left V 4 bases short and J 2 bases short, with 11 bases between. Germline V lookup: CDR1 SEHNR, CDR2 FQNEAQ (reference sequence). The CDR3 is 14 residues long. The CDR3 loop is CASSSGQSNTEAFF. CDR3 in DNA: TGTGCCAGCAGCTCGGGACAAAGCAACACTGAAGCTTTCTTT.

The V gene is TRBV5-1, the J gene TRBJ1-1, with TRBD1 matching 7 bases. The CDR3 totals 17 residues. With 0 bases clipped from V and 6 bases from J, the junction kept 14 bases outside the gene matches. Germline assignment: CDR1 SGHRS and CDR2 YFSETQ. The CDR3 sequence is CASSLALYGQEGAEAFF. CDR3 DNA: TGCGCCAGCAGCTTGGCCCTATACGGACAGGAGGGCGCTGAAGCTTTCTTT.

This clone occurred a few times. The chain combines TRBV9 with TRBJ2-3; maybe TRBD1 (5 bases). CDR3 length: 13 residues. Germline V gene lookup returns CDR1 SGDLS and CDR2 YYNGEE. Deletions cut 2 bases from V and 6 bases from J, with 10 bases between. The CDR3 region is CASSVQGLDTQYF. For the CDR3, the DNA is TGTGCCAGCAGCGTCCAGGGTCTTGATACGCAGTATTTT.

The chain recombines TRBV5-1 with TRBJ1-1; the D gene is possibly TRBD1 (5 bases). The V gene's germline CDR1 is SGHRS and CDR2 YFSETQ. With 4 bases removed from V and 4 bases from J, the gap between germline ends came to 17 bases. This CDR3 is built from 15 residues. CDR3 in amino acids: CASSPFAGGVTEAFF. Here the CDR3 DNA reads TGCGCCAGCAGCCCGTTTGCCGGGGGTGTCACTGAAGCTTTCTTT.

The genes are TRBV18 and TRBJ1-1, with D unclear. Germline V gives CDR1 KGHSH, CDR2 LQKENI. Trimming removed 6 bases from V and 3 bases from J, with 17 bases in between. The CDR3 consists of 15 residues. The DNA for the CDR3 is TGTGCCAGCTCGCCGACGTTTGGGAGAGACACTGAAGCTTTCTTT. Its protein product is CASSPTFGRDTEAFF.

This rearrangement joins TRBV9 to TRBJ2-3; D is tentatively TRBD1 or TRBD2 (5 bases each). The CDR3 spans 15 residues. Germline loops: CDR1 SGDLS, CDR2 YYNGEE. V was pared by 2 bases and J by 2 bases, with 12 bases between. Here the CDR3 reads CASSVGSGTTDTQYF. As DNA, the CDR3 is TGTGCCAGCAGCGTCGGTTCGGGGACCACAGATACGCAGTATTTT.

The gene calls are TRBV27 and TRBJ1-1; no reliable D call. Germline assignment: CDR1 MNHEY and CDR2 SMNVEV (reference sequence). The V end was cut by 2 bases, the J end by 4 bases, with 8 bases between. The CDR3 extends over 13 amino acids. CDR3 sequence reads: CASSLGGPTEAFF. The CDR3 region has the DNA TGTGCCAGCAGTTTAGGAGGTCCCACTGAAGCTTTCTTT.

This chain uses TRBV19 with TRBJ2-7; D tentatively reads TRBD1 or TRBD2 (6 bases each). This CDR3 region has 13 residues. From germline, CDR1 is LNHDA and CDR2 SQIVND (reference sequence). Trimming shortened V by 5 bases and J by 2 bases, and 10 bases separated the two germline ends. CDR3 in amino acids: CASSGGPTYEQYF. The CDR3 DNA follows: TGTGCCAGTAGTGGGGGGCCTACCTACGAGCAGTACTTC.

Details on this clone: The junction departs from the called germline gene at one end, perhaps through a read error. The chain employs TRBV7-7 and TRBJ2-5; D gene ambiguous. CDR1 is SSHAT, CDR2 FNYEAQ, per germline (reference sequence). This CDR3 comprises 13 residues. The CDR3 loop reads CASSLNLKETQYF. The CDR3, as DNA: TGTGCTAGCAGCTTGAACTTAAAAGAGACCCAGTACTTC.

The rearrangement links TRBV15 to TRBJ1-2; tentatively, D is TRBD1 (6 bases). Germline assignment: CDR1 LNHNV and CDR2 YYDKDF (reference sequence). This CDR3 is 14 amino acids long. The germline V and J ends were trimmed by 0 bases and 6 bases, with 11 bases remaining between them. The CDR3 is CATSRDPKGDGYTF. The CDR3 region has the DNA TGTGCCACCAGCAGAGATCCTAAGGGGGATGGCTACACCTTC.

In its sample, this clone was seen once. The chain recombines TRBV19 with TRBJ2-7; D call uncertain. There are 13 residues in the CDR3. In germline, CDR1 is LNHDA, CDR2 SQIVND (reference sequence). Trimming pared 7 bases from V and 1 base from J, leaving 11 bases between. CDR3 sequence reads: CASTAVGSYEQYF. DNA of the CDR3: TGTGCCAGTACAGCCGTCGGATCCTACGAGCAGTACTTC.

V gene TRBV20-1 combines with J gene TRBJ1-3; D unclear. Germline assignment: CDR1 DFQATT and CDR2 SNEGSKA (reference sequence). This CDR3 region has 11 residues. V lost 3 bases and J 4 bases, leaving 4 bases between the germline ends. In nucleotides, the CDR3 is TGCAGTGCTAGGGGGGGAAACACCATATATTTT. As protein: CSARGGNTIYF.

The CDR3 DNA reads TGTGCCAGAAGCACCCCGGGACGGGGATTCTACGAGCAGTACTTC. The encoded protein is CARSTPGRGFYEQYF. This chain uses TRBV5-3 with TRBJ2-7; D may correspond to TRBD1 or TRBD2 (5 bases each). TRBV5-3 is an ORF; its function is uncertain. The CDR3 runs to 15 residues. V lost 4 bases and J 3 bases, leaving 17 bases between the germline ends.